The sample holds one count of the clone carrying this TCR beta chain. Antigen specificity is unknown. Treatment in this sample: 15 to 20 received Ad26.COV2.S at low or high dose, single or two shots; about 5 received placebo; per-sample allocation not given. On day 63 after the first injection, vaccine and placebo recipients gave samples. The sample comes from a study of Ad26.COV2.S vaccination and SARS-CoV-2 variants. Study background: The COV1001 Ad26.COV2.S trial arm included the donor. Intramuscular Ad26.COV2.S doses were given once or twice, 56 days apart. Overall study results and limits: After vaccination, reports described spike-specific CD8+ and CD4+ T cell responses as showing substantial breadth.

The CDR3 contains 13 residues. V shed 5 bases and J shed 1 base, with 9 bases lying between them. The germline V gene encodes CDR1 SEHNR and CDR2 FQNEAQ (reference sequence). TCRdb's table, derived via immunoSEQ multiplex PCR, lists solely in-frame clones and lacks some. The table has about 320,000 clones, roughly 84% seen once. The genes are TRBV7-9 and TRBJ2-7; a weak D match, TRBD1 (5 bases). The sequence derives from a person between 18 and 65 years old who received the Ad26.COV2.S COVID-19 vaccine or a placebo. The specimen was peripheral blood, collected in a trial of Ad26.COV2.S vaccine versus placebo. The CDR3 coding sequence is TGTGCCAGCAGCGGGGCCTCTTCCTACGAGCAGTACTTC. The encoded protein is CASSGASSYEQYF. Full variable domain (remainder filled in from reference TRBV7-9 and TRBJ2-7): DTGVSQNPRHKITKRGQNVTFRCDPISEHNRLYWYRQTLGQGPEFLTYFQNEAQLEKSRLLSDRFSAERPKGSFSTLEIQRTEQGDSAMYLCASSGASSYEQYFGPGTRLTVT.